This TCR beta chain was sequenced for a study of shared T cell receptors in the human thymus. Assay used: immunoSEQ multiplex PCR; TCRdb lists only in-frame clones, some missing. The sample includes roughly 710,000 clones, approximately 83% of them seen just once. V was cut by 4 bases and J by 12 bases, with 16 bases left in between. This CDR3 is 12 amino acids long. CDR1 is SGHNT and CDR2 is YYREEE in the germline V gene (reference sequence). A further study also used this sample, focusing on human thymus T cells.

The chain links TRBV5-4 to TRBJ1-1; no definite D call. Material for sequencing was thymocytes. This TCR was sampled from a girl under two years old with a congenital heart defect. The CDR3 sequence: CASSLDGAQPFF. The CDR3 DNA is TGTGCCAGCAGCCTGGACGGTGCACAGCCTTTCTTT.